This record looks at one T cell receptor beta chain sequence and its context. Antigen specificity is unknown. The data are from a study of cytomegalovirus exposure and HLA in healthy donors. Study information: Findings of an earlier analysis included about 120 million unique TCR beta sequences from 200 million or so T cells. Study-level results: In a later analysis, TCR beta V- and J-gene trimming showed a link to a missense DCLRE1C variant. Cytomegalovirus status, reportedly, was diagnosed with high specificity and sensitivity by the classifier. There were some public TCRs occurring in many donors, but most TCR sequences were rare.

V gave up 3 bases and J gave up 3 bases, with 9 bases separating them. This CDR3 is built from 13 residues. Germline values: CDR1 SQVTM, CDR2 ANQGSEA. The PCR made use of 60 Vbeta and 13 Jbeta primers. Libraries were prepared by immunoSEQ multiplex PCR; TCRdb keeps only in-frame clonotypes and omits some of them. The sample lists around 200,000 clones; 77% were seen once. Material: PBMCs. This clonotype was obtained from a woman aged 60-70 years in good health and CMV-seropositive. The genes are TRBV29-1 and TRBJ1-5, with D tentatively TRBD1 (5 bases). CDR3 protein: CSVDQGLNQPQHF. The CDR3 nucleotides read TGCAGCGTTGATCAGGGACTCAATCAGCCCCAGCATTTT.